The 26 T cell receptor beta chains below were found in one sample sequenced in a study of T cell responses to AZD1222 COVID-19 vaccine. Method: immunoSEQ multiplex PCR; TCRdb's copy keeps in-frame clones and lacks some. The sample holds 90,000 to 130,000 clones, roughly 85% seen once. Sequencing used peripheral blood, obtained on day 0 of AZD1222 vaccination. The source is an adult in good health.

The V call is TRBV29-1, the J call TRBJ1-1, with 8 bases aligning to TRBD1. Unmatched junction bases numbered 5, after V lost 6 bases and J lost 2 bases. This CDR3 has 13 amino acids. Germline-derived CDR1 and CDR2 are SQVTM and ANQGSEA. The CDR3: CSVIQGANTEAFF. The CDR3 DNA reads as TGCAGCGTCATCCAGGGGGCTAACACTGAAGCTTTCTTT.

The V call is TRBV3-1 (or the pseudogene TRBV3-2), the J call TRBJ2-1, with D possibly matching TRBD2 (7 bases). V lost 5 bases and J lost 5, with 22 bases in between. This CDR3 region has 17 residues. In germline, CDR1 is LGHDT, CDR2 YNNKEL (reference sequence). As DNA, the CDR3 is TGTGCCAGCAGCAGTAAACTTACAGGGAGGGAGAACAATGAGCAGTTCTTC. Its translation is CASSSKLTGRENNEQFF.

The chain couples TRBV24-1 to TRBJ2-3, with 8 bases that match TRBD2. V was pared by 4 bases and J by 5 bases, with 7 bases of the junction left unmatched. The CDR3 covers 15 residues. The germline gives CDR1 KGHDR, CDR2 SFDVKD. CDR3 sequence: CATSDPAGVRDTQYF. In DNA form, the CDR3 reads TGTGCCACCAGTGACCCAGCGGGAGTAAGAGATACGCAGTATTTT.

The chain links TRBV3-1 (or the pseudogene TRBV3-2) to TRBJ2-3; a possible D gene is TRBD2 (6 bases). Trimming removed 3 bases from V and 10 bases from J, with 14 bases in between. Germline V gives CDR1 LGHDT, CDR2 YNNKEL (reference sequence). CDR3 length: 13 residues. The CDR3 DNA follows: TGTGCCAGCAGCCAGGAGTCTTGGGGGGCGCAGTATTTT. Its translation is CASSQESWGAQYF.

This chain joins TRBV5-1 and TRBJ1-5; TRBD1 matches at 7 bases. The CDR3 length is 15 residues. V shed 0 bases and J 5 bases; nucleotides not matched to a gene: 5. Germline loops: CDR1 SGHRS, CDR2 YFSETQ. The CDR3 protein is CASSLGGQGDQPQHF. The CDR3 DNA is TGCGCCAGCAGCTTGGGTGGGCAGGGGGATCAGCCCCAGCATTTT.

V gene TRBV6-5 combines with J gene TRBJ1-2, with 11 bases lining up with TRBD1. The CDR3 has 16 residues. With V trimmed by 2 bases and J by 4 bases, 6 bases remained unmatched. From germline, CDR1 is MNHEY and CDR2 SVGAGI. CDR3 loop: CASSYRRTGGGYGYTF. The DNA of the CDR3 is TGTGCCAGCAGTTACCGTCGGACAGGGGGCGGCTATGGCTACACCTTC.

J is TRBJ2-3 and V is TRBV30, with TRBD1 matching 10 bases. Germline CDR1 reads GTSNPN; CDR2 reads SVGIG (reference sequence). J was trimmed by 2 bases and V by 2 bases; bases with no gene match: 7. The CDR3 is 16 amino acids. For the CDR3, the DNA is TGTGCCTGGAGTATAGGGACAGGGGCAAACACAGATACGCAGTATTTT. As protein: CAWSIGTGANTDTQYF.

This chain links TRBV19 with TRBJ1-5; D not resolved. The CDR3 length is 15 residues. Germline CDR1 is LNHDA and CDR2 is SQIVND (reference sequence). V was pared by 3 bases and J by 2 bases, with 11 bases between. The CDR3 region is CASSIFGSGNQPQHF. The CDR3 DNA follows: TGTGCCAGTAGTATTTTTGGATCCGGCAATCAGCCCCAGCATTTT.

CDR3 bases: TGTGCCAGCAGCAAACGGGACAGGTCCTCTGGGGCCAACGTCCTGACTTTC. This sequence encodes CASSKRDRSSGANVLTF. V usage is TRBV21-1 and J usage is TRBJ2-6; the D call in the table, TRBD1, was not verified against the DNA. TRBV21-1 represents a pseudogene. CDR3 length: 17 residues.

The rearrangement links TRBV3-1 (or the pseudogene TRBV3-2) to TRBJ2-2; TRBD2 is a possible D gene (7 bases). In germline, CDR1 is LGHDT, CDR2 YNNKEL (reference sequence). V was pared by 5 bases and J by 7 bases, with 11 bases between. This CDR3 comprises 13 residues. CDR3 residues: CASSAGEGGELFF. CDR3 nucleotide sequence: TGTGCCAGCAGCGCAGGGGAGGGCGGGGAGCTGTTTTTT.

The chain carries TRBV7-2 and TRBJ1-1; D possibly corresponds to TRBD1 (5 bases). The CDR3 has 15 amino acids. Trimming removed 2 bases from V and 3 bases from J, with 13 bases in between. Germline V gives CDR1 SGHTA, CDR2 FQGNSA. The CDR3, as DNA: TGTGCCAGCAGCTTATTAAGGGCGGGGGACACTGAAGCTTTCTTT. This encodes CASSLLRAGDTEAFF.

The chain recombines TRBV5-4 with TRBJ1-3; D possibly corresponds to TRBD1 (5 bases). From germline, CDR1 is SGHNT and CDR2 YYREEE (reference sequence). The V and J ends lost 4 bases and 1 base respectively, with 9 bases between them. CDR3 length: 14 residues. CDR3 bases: TGTGCCAGCAGCCTCGACAGATCTGGAAACACCATATATTTT. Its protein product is CASSLDRSGNTIYF.

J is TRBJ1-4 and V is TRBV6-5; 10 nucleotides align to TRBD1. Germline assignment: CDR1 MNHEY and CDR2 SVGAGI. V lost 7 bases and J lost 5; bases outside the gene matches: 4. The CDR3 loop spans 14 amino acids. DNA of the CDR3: TGTGCCAGCATCTCGGGACAGGGGAATGAAAAACTGTTTTTT. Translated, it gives CASISGQGNEKLFF.

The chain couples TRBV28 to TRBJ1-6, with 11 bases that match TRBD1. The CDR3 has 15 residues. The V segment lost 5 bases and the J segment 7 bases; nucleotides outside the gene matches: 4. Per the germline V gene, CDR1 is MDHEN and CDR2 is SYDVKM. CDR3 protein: CASSPGTGGNSPLHF. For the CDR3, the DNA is TGTGCCAGCAGTCCCGGGACAGGGGGAAATTCACCCCTCCACTTT.

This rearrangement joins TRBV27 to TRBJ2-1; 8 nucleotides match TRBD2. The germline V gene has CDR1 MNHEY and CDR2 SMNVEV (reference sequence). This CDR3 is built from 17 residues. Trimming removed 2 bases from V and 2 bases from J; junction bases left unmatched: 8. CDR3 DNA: TGTGCCAGCAGTTTAAAGGTCGGGAGGGGCACCTACAATGAGCAGTTCTTC. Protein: CASSLKVGRGTYNEQFF.

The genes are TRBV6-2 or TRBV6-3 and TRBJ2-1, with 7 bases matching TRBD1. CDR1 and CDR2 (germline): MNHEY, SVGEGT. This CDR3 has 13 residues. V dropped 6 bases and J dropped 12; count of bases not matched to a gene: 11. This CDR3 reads CASSRTGPGWQFF. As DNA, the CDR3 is TGTGCCAGCAGCCGGACAGGCCCCGGGTGGCAGTTCTTC.

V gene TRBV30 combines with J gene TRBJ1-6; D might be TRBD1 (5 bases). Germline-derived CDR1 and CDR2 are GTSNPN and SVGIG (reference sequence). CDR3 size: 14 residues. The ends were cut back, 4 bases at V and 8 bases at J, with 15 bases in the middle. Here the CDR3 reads CAWNSAGQYSPLHF. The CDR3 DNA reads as TGTGCCTGGAACTCAGCAGGGCAATATTCACCCCTCCACTTT.

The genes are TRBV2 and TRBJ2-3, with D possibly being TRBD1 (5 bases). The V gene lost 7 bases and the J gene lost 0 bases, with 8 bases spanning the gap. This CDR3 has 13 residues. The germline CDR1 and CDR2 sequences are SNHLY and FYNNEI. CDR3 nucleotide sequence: TGTGCCAGCAATAGACAGAGCACAGATACGCAGTATTTT. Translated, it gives CASNRQSTDTQYF.

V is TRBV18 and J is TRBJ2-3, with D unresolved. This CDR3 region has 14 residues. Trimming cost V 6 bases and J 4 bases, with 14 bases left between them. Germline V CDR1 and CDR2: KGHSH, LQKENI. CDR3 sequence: CASSPTSRADTQYF. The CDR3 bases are TGTGCCAGCTCCCCCACTTCTAGAGCAGATACGCAGTATTTT.

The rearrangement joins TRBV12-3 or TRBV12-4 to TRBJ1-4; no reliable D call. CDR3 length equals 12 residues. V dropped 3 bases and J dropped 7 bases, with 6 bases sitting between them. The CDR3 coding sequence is TGTGCCAGCAGTTTGGGTTTTGAAAAACTGTTTTTT. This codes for CASSLGFEKLFF.

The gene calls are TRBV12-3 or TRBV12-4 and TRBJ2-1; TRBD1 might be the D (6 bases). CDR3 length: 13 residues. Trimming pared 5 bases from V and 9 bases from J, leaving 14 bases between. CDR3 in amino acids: CASSRNRDTEQFF. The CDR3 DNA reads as TGTGCCAGCAGTCGAAACAGGGACACTGAGCAGTTCTTC.

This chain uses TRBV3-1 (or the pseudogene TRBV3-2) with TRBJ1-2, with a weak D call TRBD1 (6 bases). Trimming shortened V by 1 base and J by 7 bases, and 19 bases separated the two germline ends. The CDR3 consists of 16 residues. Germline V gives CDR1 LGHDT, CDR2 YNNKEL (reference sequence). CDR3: CASSQGTATGRSGYTF. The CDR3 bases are TGTGCCAGCAGCCAAGGAACAGCTACAGGGAGGAGTGGCTACACCTTC.

The CDR3 reads CASSDRGGTEAFF. In DNA, the CDR3 is TGTGCCAGCAGTGATAGGGGGGGTACTGAAGCTTTCTTT. The genes are TRBV2 and TRBJ1-1; a possible D gene is TRBD1 (6 bases). Trimming took 3 bases from V and 5 from J, leaving 10 bases between them. Looked up from germline, CDR1 is SNHLY and CDR2 is FYNNEI. This CDR3 has 13 amino acids.

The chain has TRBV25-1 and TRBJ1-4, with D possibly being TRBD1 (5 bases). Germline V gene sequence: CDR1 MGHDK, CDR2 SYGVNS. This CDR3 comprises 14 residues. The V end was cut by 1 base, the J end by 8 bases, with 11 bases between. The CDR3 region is CASSEWGSEEKLFF. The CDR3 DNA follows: TGTGCCAGCAGTGAATGGGGGTCCGAGGAAAAACTGTTTTTT.

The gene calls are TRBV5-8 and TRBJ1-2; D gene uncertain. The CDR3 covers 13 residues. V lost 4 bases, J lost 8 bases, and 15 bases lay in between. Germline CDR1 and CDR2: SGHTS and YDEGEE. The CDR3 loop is CASSGRSLQGYTF. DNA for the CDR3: TGTGCCAGCAGCGGCAGGAGCCTACAGGGCTACACCTTC.

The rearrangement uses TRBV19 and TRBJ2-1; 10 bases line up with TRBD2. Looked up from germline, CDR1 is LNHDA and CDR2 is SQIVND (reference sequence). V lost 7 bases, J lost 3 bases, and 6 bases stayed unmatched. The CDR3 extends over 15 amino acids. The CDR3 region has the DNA TGTGCCAGTACAAAGCGGGAGGGCCGCTACAATGAGCAGTTCTTC. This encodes CASTKREGRYNEQFF. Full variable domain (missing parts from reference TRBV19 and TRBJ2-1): DGGITQSPKYLFRKEGQNVTLSCEQNLNHDAMYWYRQDPGQGLRLIYYSQIVNDFQKGDIAEGYSVSREKKESFPLTVTSAQKNPTAFYLCASTKREGRYNEQFFGPGTRLTVL.